These 2 T cell receptor beta chains were all obtained from the same sample, sequenced in a study of cytomegalovirus exposure and HLA in healthy donors. The PCR employed 60 Vbeta primers together with 13 Jbeta primers. The data were produced by immunoSEQ multiplex PCR, yet TCRdb's version contains in-frame clones alone and is incomplete. Of 95,000 to 100,000 clones listed, over 65% are singletons. The source material was PBMCs. The receptors were sampled from a man aged 35 to 55 in good health and CMV-seronegative.

As DNA, the CDR3 is TGTGCCAGCAGGCTCTTCCGGGACAGGGGCTATGGCTACACCTTC. The encoded protein is CASRLFRDRGYGYTF. The chain couples TRBV5-4 to TRBJ1-2; TRBD1 aligns across 10 bases. Germline V lookup: CDR1 SGHNT, CDR2 YYREEE (reference sequence). J lost 4 bases, V lost 5 bases, and 8 bases had no gene match. This CDR3 comprises 15 residues.

The chain uses TRBV10-1 and TRBJ2-7, with 10 bases that match TRBD2. Trimming removed 11 bases from V and 0 bases from J; junction bases left unmatched: 13. The CDR3 contains 16 residues. Germline values: CDR1 WNHNN, CDR2 SYGVQD (reference sequence). The CDR3 reads CAPSPGLAASSYEQYF. CDR3 DNA: TGCGCCCCCTCACCCGGACTAGCGGCGAGCTCCTACGAGCAGTACTTC.